A single sample is the source of the 25 T cell receptor beta chains below, sequenced in a study of cytomegalovirus exposure and HLA in healthy donors. PCR involved 60 Vbeta and 13 Jbeta primers. Data came from immunoSEQ multiplex PCR; TCRdb stores just in-frame clones and leaves some out. The sample has more than 80,000 clones; roughly 74% are singletons. Sequences were obtained from PBMCs. The receptors were sampled from a woman in her sixties or seventies in good health and CMV-seropositive.

The chain links TRBV11-2 to TRBJ2-7, with D perhaps matching TRBD2 (5 bases). With 5 bases removed from V and 3 bases from J, the gap between germline ends came to 20 bases. Germline CDR1 reads SGHAT; CDR2 reads FQNNGV. The CDR3 runs to 16 residues. CDR3 protein: CASSLTAGSGIYEQYF. The CDR3 DNA sequence: TGTGCCAGCAGCCTCACCGCGGGCTCCGGTATCTACGAGCAGTACTTC. Full variable domain (remainder filled in from reference TRBV11-2 and TRBJ2-7): EAGVAQSPRYKIIEKRQSVAFWCNPISGHATLYWYQQILGQGPKLLIQFQNNGVVDDSQLPKDRFSAERLKGVDSTLKIQPAKLEDSAVYLCASSLTAGSGIYEQYFGPGTRLTVT.

The chain links TRBV5-8 to TRBJ1-2, with D possibly matching TRBD1 (6 bases). Trimming took 5 bases from V and 4 from J, leaving 15 bases between them. The length of the CDR3 is 14 residues. The germline CDR1 and CDR2 sequences are SGHTS and YDEGEE. CDR3 loop: CASRLTGTTYGYTF. In DNA, the CDR3 is TGTGCCAGCAGGCTAACAGGGACGACCTATGGCTACACCTTC.

J is TRBJ2-7 and V is TRBV11-2; 8 positions match TRBD2. Germline assignment: CDR1 SGHAT and CDR2 FQNNGV. CDR3 length: 16 amino acids. V was clipped by 4 bases and J by 3 bases; unmatched bases: 11. In DNA, the CDR3 is TGTGCCAGCAGCTCGGCTCGAGTAGCGGGACACTACGAGCAGTACTTC. Translating gives CASSSARVAGHYEQYF.

The chain couples TRBV28 to TRBJ1-6, with D tentatively TRBD1 (5 bases). The ends were cut back, 10 bases at V and 7 bases at J, with 20 bases in the middle. The CDR3 is 15 residues long. Germline V gene lookup returns CDR1 MDHEN and CDR2 SYDVKM. The CDR3 DNA reads TGTGCCACCGCGTGGGGGGGTCTAAAGAATTCACCCCTCCACTTT. Residues: CATAWGGLKNSPLHF.

The rearrangement joins TRBV7-9 to TRBJ2-3; D may be TRBD2 (7 bases). CDR1 is SEHNR and CDR2 is FQNEAQ in the germline V gene (reference sequence). The CDR3 is 17 amino acids. The V end was cut by 2 bases, the J end by 3 bases, with 18 bases between. As DNA, the CDR3 is TGTGCCAGCAGCTTACTGGTTAGGGGGGGCCGAACAGATACGCAGTATTTT. It is translated as CASSLLVRGGRTDTQYF.

The gene calls are TRBV7-2 and TRBJ2-5; 8 bases match TRBD2. The germline CDR1 and CDR2 sequences are SGHTA and FQGNSA. The CDR3 covers 15 residues. V dropped 5 bases and J dropped 5; count of bases not matched to a gene: 10. The DNA for the CDR3 is TGTGCCAGCAGCCCCTTCGCGGGGGGTGGGGAGACCCAGTACTTC. Protein sequence: CASSPFAGGGETQYF.

This chain links TRBV11-3 with TRBJ2-2; TRBD2 matches 15 bases. V lost 3 bases, J lost 6 bases, and 5 bases stayed unmatched. Germline lookup yields CDR1 SGHNT and CDR2 YENEEA. The CDR3 totals 17 residues. This chain's CDR3 is CASSFRTSGRDPGELFF. As DNA, the CDR3 is TGTGCCAGCAGCTTCCGGACTAGCGGGAGGGATCCCGGGGAGCTGTTTTTT.

The V gene is TRBV9, the J gene TRBJ1-3; tentatively, D is TRBD1 (6 bases). Trimming took 3 bases from V and 2 from J, leaving 18 bases between them. The CDR3 length is 17 residues. Germline V gene lookup returns CDR1 SGDLS and CDR2 YYNGEE. The CDR3 DNA is TGTGCCAGCAGCGCGCGTGGACAGCCAGGACCTGGAAACACCATATATTTT. The encoded protein is CASSARGQPGPGNTIYF.

V gene TRBV9 combines with J gene TRBJ2-2, with D tentatively TRBD2 (7 bases). Germline V CDR1 and CDR2: SGDLS, YYNGEE. Deletions cut 3 bases from V and 8 bases from J, with 11 bases between. The CDR3 has 13 residues. CDR3 residues: CASSGGGVGELFF. CDR3 bases: TGTGCCAGCAGCGGAGGGGGGGTGGGGGAGCTGTTTTTT.

This clone has a single count. This chain links TRBV7-8 with TRBJ1-2, with 7 bases identical to TRBD1. V shed 6 bases and J 1 base; nucleotides not matched to a gene: 14. The CDR3 is made up of 17 amino acids. Germline V lookup: CDR1 SGHVS, CDR2 FQNEAQ. For the CDR3, the DNA is TGTGCCAGCAGACCATTCTCCGGACAGGCGAATAACTATGGCTACACCTTC. This translates into CASRPFSGQANNYGYTF.

The chain carries TRBV19 and TRBJ1-1; TRBD1 aligns across 7 bases. Germline loops: CDR1 LNHDA, CDR2 SQIVND (reference sequence). The CDR3 loop spans 14 amino acids. J was trimmed by 1 base and V by 4 bases; bases with no gene match: 3. The CDR3 coding sequence is TGTGCCAGTAGTAGGACAGGAGGGAACACTGAAGCTTTCTTT. Its translation: CASSRTGGNTEAFF.

This clone has only a few counts. V is TRBV6-5 and J is TRBJ2-1; 9 bases are shared with TRBD2. This CDR3 is built from 13 residues. The germline CDR1 and CDR2 sequences are MNHEY and SVGAGI. After removal of 2 bases from V and 14 bases from J, the junction contained 7 bases not matched to a gene. For the CDR3, the DNA is TGTGCCAGCAGTTACGTCGAGCGGGAGGAGAAGTTCTTC. Amino acid sequence: CASSYVEREEKFF.

The gene calls are TRBV2 and TRBJ2-5, with a weak D call TRBD1 (5 bases). The germline V gene encodes CDR1 SNHLY and CDR2 FYNNEI. V lost 1 base, J lost 6 bases, and 9 bases lay in between. CDR3 length: 13 amino acids. Written as DNA, the CDR3 is TGTGCCAGCAGTGAAGAGGTGGGGCAGACCCAGTACTTC. Translated, it gives CASSEEVGQTQYF.

This sequence joins TRBV27 and TRBJ2-6; 12 bases match TRBD2. CDR3 size: 21 residues. The V segment lost 0 bases and the J segment 1 base; nucleotides outside the gene matches: 10. Looked up from germline, CDR1 is MNHEY and CDR2 is SMNVEV (reference sequence). The CDR3 sequence: CASSLSYNRLAGVSGANVLTF. In DNA, the CDR3 is TGTGCCAGCAGTTTATCGTATAATCGACTAGCGGGAGTATCTGGGGCCAACGTCCTGACTTTC.

The chain recombines TRBV15 with TRBJ2-2, with 9 bases matching TRBD1. Per germline, CDR1 LNHNV and CDR2 YYDKDF (reference sequence). CDR3 length: 13 residues. Trimming took 7 bases from V and 4 from J; bases not matched to a gene: 1. The CDR3: CATKDRGTGELFF. The DNA of the CDR3 is TGTGCCACCAAGGACAGGGGCACCGGGGAGCTGTTTTTT.

The chain carries TRBV5-4 and TRBJ1-3, with unresolved D. The CDR3 is made up of 15 amino acids. Germline V gene sequence: CDR1 SGHNT, CDR2 YYREEE (reference sequence). V was cut by 3 bases and J by 0 bases, with 10 bases left in between. The CDR3 DNA follows: TGTGCCAGCAGCTCCAACAAGTTCTCTGGAAACACCATATATTTT. As protein: CASSSNKFSGNTIYF.

The chain carries TRBV29-1 and TRBJ1-4, with TRBD1 as a possible D gene (5 bases). CDR3 size: 13 residues. Trimming cost V 3 bases and J 8 bases, with 13 bases left between them. CDR1 is SQVTM and CDR2 is ANQGSEA in the germline V gene. In DNA form, the CDR3 reads TGCAGCGTTGACCACGGACCAGGGGAAAAACTGTTTTTT. Residues: CSVDHGPGEKLFF.

The chain couples TRBV5-1 to TRBJ1-4; D unresolved. Trimming took 4 bases from V and 5 from J, leaving 12 bases between them. Germline CDR1 is SGHRS and CDR2 is YFSETQ. This CDR3 is built from 14 residues. This CDR3 is CASSPDSGNEKLFF. The CDR3 DNA follows: TGCGCCAGCAGCCCCGACTCTGGCAATGAAAAACTGTTTTTT.

The chain joins TRBV15 to TRBJ2-3; 9 bases agree with TRBD2. In germline, CDR1 is LNHNV, CDR2 YYDKDF (reference sequence). With 0 bases clipped from V and 5 bases from J, the junction kept 6 bases outside the gene matches. The CDR3 is made up of 16 amino acids. CDR3 sequence: CATSRDGGRAGDTQYF. DNA for the CDR3: TGTGCCACCAGCAGAGATGGCGGGAGGGCCGGAGATACGCAGTATTTT.

The chain has TRBV10-3 and TRBJ2-7; a possible D gene is TRBD1 (5 bases). The CDR3 is 13 amino acids. V lost 3 bases and J lost 3, with 9 bases in between. Germline-derived CDR1 and CDR2 are ENHRY and SYGVKD. CDR3 protein: CAISDRVFYEQYF. The CDR3 region has the DNA TGTGCCATCAGTGACAGGGTTTTCTACGAGCAGTACTTC.

The chain has TRBV28 and TRBJ2-7; D gene uncertain. V was shortened by 6 bases and J by 3 bases, with 6 bases between the two germline ends. There are 11 residues in the CDR3. In germline, CDR1 is MDHEN, CDR2 SYDVKM. CDR3 in amino acids: CASRTLYEQYF. Written as DNA, the CDR3 is TGTGCCAGCAGGACACTCTACGAGCAGTACTTC.

The chain has TRBV30 and TRBJ2-7, with D perhaps matching TRBD1 (6 bases). The V end was cut by 2 bases, the J end by 9 bases, with 8 bases between. Germline loops: CDR1 GTSNPN, CDR2 SVGIG (reference sequence). This CDR3 has 10 amino acids. The CDR3 loop reads CAWSKDRQYF. CDR3 DNA sequence: TGTGCCTGGAGTAAGGACAGGCAGTACTTC.

The rearrangement links TRBV11-2 to TRBJ2-7, with 8 bases fitting TRBD1. The CDR3 runs to 15 residues. Trimming cost V 4 bases and J 7 bases; bases outside gene matches: 12. Germline V CDR1 and CDR2: SGHAT, FQNNGV. The CDR3 DNA reads as TGTGCCAGCAGCTACACGTACAGGGGGGCCATGGAGCAGTACTTC. Translating it yields CASSYTYRGAMEQYF.

The rearrangement uses TRBV7-9 and TRBJ2-3; 8 positions agree with TRBD1. Germline values: CDR1 SEHNR, CDR2 FQNEAQ (reference sequence). The CDR3 loop spans 15 amino acids. V was pared by 5 bases and J by 3 bases, with 7 bases of the junction left unmatched. The CDR3 DNA follows: TGTGCCAGCAGCACAGGACAGGGAAGGACAGATACGCAGTATTTT. As protein: CASSTGQGRTDTQYF.

This sequence joins TRBV27 and TRBJ2-1, with D perhaps matching TRBD2 (7 bases). The germline V gene has CDR1 MNHEY and CDR2 SMNVEV (reference sequence). Trimming shortened V by 6 bases and J by 4 bases, and 13 bases separated the two germline ends. The CDR3 extends over 14 amino acids. The CDR3, as DNA: TGTGCCAGCAGGGGGAGGGGGAGTTACAATGAGCAGTTCTTC. Amino acids: CASRGRGSYNEQFF.